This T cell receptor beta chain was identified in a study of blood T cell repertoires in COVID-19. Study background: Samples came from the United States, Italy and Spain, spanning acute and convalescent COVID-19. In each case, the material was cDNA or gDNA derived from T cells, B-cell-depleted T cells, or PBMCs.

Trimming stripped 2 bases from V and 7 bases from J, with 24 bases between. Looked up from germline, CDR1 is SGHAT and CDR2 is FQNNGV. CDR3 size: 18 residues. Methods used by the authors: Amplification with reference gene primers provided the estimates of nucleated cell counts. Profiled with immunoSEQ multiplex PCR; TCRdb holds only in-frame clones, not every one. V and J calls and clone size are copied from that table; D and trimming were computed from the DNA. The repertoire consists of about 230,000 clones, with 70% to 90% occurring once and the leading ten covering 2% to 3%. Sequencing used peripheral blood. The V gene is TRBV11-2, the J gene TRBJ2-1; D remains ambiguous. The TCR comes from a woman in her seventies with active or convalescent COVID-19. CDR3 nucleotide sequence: TGTGCCAGCAGCTTAATTCTGTCGTTGGCCACCGTCGGGAATGAGCAGTTCTTC. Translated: CASSLILSLATVGNEQFF.